One sample yielded the 15 T cell receptor beta chains listed below, sequenced in a study of T cell responses to AZD1222 COVID-19 vaccine. Assay: immunoSEQ multiplex PCR; the TCRdb copy retains only in-frame clones and omits some. In the table there are around 150,000 clones, more than 85% of which are singletons. Sequenced here: peripheral blood, sampled 28 days after the second AZD1222 dose. These receptors were collected from an adult who received the AZD1222 COVID-19 vaccine.

The V and J genes are TRBV7-9 and TRBJ2-7, with a weak D call TRBD1 (6 bases). CDR1 and CDR2 from the germline V gene are SEHNR and FQNEAQ (reference sequence). This CDR3 contains 16 residues. V gave up 5 bases and J gave up 5 bases, with 22 bases separating them. CDR3 in DNA: TGTGCCAGCAGCAACGATCCTCAGGGGCGCTGGGACGAGCAGTACTTC. Residues: CASSNDPQGRWDEQYF.

The chain recombines TRBV6-5 with TRBJ2-2; 7 positions agree with TRBD2. CDR3 size: 14 residues. CDR1 MNHEY and CDR2 SVGAGI come from the germline V gene. V gave up 7 bases and J gave up 0 bases; unmatched junction bases: 2. For the CDR3, the DNA is TGTGCCAGCACACTAGCGACGAACACCGGGGAGCTGTTTTTT. It specifies CASTLATNTGELFF.

The chain joins TRBV7-2 to TRBJ2-3; TRBD2 is a possible D gene (7 bases). This CDR3 is built from 13 residues. Germline V gives CDR1 SGHTA, CDR2 FQGNSA. V was clipped by 2 bases and J by 11 bases, with 14 bases between them. The CDR3, as DNA: TGTGCCAGCAGCTTACGGCTAGGGGGGGGGCAGTATTTT. It is translated as CASSLRLGGGQYF.

The chain uses TRBV5-6 and TRBJ2-7; the D is unclear. This CDR3 is 13 amino acids long. V was pared by 0 bases and J by 3 bases, with 7 bases between. Per the germline V gene, CDR1 is SGHDT and CDR2 is YYEEEE. CDR3 nucleotide sequence: TGTGCCAGCAGCTTGGGGGCCCTCTACGAGCAGTACTTC. Translation gives CASSLGALYEQYF.

This chain links TRBV7-8 with TRBJ1-1; no firm D call. The V gene lost 7 bases and the J gene lost 4 bases, with 16 bases spanning the gap. This CDR3 has 14 amino acids. Germline values: CDR1 SGHVS, CDR2 FQNEAQ. CDR3 sequence (DNA): TGTGCCAGCACCTTTATTGGGGAGGGCACTGAAGCTTTCTTT. Its protein is CASTFIGEGTEAFF.

The chain couples TRBV20-1 to TRBJ2-5; possibly TRBD2 for D (6 bases). Trimming took 3 bases from V and 1 from J, leaving 12 bases between them. This CDR3 has 14 amino acids. CDR1 and CDR2 (germline): DFQATT, SNEGSKA (reference sequence). The CDR3 loop reads CSASRGTLQETQYF. CDR3 nucleotide sequence: TGCAGTGCTAGTCGGGGGACGCTCCAAGAGACCCAGTACTTC.

The chain is built from TRBV29-1 and TRBJ1-4; D not resolved. The CDR3 is 14 amino acids. V was shortened by 3 bases and J by 8 bases, with 16 bases between the two germline ends. The germline V gene has CDR1 SQVTM and CDR2 ANQGSEA. The CDR3 sequence: CSVEERNSGEKLFF. Here the CDR3 DNA reads TGCAGCGTTGAGGAGAGGAACTCTGGCGAAAAACTGTTTTTT.

The J gene is TRBJ2-4, the V gene TRBV7-2, with unresolved D. CDR1 SGHTA and CDR2 FQGNSA come from the germline V gene. The CDR3 length is 12 residues. The V end was cut by 1 base, the J end by 12 bases, with 10 bases between. In DNA form, the CDR3 reads TGTGCCAGCAGCTTAGGTCCGGAACATCAGTACTTC. This encodes CASSLGPEHQYF.

The rearrangement links TRBV18 to TRBJ2-5; D perhaps matches TRBD2 (6 bases). This CDR3 spans 15 amino acids. CDR1 KGHSH and CDR2 LQKENI come from the germline V gene. V lost 6 bases and J lost 2, with 16 bases in between. CDR3 region: CASSGETGEQETQYF. The CDR3, as DNA: TGTGCCAGCTCGGGAGAGACGGGAGAGCAAGAGACCCAGTACTTC.

This chain uses TRBV3-1 (or the pseudogene TRBV3-2) with TRBJ2-7, with a tentative D call TRBD2 (6 bases). The V gene's germline CDR1 is LGHDT and CDR2 YNNKEL (reference sequence). The CDR3 is 15 residues long. V was trimmed by 1 base and J by 7 bases, leaving 17 bases between them. CDR3 loop: CASSQAVGISGEQYF. The CDR3 DNA sequence: TGTGCCAGCAGCCAAGCTGTCGGGATAAGCGGGGAGCAGTACTTC.

The rearrangement uses TRBV6-4 and TRBJ2-1, with D possibly being TRBD1 or TRBD2 (5 bases each). In germline, CDR1 is MRHNA, CDR2 SNTAGT. V was clipped by 6 bases and J by 2 bases, with 14 bases between them. This CDR3 is built from 15 residues. CDR3 region: CASSAGDGTYNEQFF. DNA for the CDR3: TGTGCCAGCAGCGCTGGGGACGGAACCTACAATGAGCAGTTCTTC.

This rearrangement joins TRBV3-1 (or the pseudogene TRBV3-2) to TRBJ1-1; D gene ambiguous. Trimming pared 4 bases from V and 5 bases from J, leaving 14 bases between. The V gene's germline CDR1 is LGHDT and CDR2 YNNKEL (reference sequence). CDR3 length: 14 residues. The DNA for the CDR3 is TGTGCCAGCAGCCGGGTGGATTTGGGAACTGAAGCTTTCTTT. Encoded protein: CASSRVDLGTEAFF.

The chain recombines TRBV9 with TRBJ2-7; D might be TRBD1 (6 bases). The CDR3 extends over 14 amino acids. V lost 4 bases, J lost 2 bases, and 13 bases lay in between. The germline V gene encodes CDR1 SGDLS and CDR2 YYNGEE. The CDR3 reads CASSIGQHTYEQYF. CDR3 nucleotides: TGTGCCAGCAGCATCGGACAGCACACCTACGAGCAGTACTTC. Full variable domain (outside the CDR3, taken from reference TRBV9 and TRBJ2-7): DSGVTQTPKHLITATGQRVTLRCSPRSGDLSVYWYQQSLDQGLQFLIQYYNGEERAKGNILERFSAQQFPDLHSELNLSSLELGDSALYFCASSIGQHTYEQYFGPGTRLTVT.

The V gene is TRBV7-2, the J gene TRBJ2-5; D is unclear. The CDR3 loop spans 13 amino acids. The V gene's germline CDR1 is SGHTA and CDR2 FQGNSA. V was clipped by 1 base and J by 5 bases, with 8 bases between them. CDR3 sequence (DNA): TGTGCCAGCAGCTTAGGGCCTAGGGAGACCCAGTACTTC. Protein: CASSLGPRETQYF.

The gene calls are TRBV24-1 and TRBJ2-2; either TRBD1 or TRBD2 may supply D (5 bases each). CDR3 size: 15 residues. In germline, CDR1 is KGHDR, CDR2 SFDVKD. Trimming left V 6 bases short and J 2 bases short, with 12 bases between. DNA for the CDR3: TGTGCCACCAGTCGGCTGGGGGAAAACACCGGGGAGCTGTTTTTT. Its protein product is CATSRLGENTGELFF.